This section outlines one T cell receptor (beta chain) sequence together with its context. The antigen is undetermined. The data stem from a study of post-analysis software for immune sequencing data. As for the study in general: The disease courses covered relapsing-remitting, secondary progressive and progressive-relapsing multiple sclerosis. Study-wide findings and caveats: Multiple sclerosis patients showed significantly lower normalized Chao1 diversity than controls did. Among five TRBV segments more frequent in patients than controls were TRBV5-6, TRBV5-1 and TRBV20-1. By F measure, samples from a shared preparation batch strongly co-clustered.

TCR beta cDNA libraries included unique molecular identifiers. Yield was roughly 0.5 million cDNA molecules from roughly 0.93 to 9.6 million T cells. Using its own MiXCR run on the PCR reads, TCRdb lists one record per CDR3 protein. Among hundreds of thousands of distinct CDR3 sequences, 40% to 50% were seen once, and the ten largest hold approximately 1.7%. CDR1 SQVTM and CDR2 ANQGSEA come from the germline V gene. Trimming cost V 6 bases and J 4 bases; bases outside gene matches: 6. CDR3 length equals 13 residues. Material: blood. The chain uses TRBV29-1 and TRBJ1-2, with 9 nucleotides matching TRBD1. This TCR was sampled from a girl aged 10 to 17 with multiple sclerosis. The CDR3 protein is CSVDTGGGYGYTF. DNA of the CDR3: TGCAGCGTCGATACAGGGGGCGGCTATGGCTACACCTTC.